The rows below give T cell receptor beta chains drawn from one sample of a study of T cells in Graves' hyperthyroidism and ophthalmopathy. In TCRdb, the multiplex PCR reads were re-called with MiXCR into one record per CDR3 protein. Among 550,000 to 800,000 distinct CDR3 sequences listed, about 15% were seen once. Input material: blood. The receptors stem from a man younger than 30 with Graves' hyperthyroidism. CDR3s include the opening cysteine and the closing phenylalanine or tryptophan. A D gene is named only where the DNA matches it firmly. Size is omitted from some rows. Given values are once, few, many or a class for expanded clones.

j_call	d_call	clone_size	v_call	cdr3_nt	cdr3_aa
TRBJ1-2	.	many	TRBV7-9	TGTGCCAGCAGCCCAGGACTCGACTATGGCTACACCTTC	CASSPGLDYGYTF
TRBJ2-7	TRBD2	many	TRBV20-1	TGCAGTGGGAGGGAGGGCAGCTCCTACGAGCAGTACTTC	CSGREGSSYEQYF
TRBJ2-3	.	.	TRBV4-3	TGCGCCAGCAGCCAAGAGGGGCTCCCCACAGATACGCAGTATTTT	CASSQEGLPTDTQYF
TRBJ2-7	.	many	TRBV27	TGTGCCAGCCCCTGGGGAGACAGCTCCTACGAGCAGTACTTC	CASPWGDSSYEQYF
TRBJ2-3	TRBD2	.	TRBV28	TGTGCCAGCAGTGGGGCCCCCGAGACTAGCGGAGGGAGAACAGATACGCAGTATTTT	CASSGAPETSGGRTDTQYF
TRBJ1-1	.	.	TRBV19	TGTGCCAGTAGCCCGTACATGGCGTTGATGAACACTGAAGCTTTCTTT	CASSPYMALMNTEAFF
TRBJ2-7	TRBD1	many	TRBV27	TGTGCCAGTTTCCCCTTCTTTACAGGGGGCAGAGCGGCCTACGAGCAGTACTTC	CASFPFFTGGRAAYEQYF
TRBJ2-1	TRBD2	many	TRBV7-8	TGTGCCAGCAGCTTCAAAGCGGGAGGTTCAGACAATGAGCAGTTCTTC	CASSFKAGGSDNEQFF
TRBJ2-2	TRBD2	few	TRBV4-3	TGCGCCAGCAGAAGCGGGAGCCCGGACACCGGGGAGCTGTTTTTT	CASRSGSPDTGELFF
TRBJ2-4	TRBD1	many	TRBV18	TGTGCCAGCTCACCCGGGACAGAACAAAACATTCAGTACTTC	CASSPGTEQNIQYF
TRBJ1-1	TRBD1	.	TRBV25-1	TGTGCCAGCAGTGAGGCCCGGACAGGGAGATCTGAAGCTTTCTTT	CASSEARTGRSEAFF
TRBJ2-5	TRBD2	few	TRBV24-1	TGTGCCACCAGTGATGTCGGGACTAGAAAAGAGACCCAGTACTTC	CATSDVGTRKETQYF
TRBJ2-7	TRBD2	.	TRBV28	TGTGCCAGCAGAAGGGGACTAGCGGGAGGGCCAATCTACGAGCAGTACTTC	CASRRGLAGGPIYEQYF
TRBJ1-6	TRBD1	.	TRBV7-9	TGTGCCAGCAGCTACACAGGGGAATCACCCCTCCACTTT	CASSYTGESPLHF
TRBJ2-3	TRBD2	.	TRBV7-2	TGTGCCAGCAGCTTATGGAGCGGGGAAGATTATACGCAGTATTTT	CASSLWSGEDYTQYF
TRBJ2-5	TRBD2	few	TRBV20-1	TGCAGTGCTAGAGGAGCGGGAGGGGGAAGAGAGACCCAGTACTTC	CSARGAGGGRETQYF
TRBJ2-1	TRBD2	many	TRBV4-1	TGCGCCAGCAGCTATGTATGGTCTAGCGGGAGGGCCAATGAGCAGTTCTTC	CASSYVWSSGRANEQFF
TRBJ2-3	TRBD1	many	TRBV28	TGTGCCAGCAGTTTAAGGGACAGCCGCACAGATACGCAGTATTTT	CASSLRDSRTDTQYF
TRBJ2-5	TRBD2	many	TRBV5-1	TGTGCCAGCAGCTTTGGACTAGCGGGAGGGCCGGAGACCCAGTACTTC	CASSFGLAGGPETQYF
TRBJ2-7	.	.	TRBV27	TGTGCCAGCAGTTTAGACGCCATTCGGGCCTACGAGCAGTACTTC	CASSLDAIRAYEQYF